The sequence of this TCR beta chain was determined in a study of T cells in Graves' hyperthyroidism and ophthalmopathy. Regions amplified from RNA transcripts were the TCR beta CDR3 regions. RT-PCR in the first round (using the HTBI primer set) targeted the TCR CDR3. TCRdb ran MiXCR on the multiplex PCR reads and lists one entry per CDR3 protein. The table includes approximately 560,000 distinct CDR3 sequences, about 45% detected once. The CDR3 has 12 residues. CDR1 and CDR2 from the germline V gene are SNHLY and FYNNEI. V was pared by 8 bases and J by 0 bases, with 5 bases between. Hyperthyroidism patients were newly diagnosed, had disease duration under 2 months, and were aged 18 to 65 years. This clonotype was seen at least ten times.

This TCR was sampled from a woman under 30 with Graves' hyperthyroidism. The chain is built from TRBV2 and TRBJ1-3, with D uncertain. The sequenced material came from peripheral blood or thyroid tissue (not recorded which). CDR3 amino acids: CASAYSGNTIYF. The CDR3 DNA sequence: TGTGCCAGCGCCTACTCTGGAAACACCATATATTTT.